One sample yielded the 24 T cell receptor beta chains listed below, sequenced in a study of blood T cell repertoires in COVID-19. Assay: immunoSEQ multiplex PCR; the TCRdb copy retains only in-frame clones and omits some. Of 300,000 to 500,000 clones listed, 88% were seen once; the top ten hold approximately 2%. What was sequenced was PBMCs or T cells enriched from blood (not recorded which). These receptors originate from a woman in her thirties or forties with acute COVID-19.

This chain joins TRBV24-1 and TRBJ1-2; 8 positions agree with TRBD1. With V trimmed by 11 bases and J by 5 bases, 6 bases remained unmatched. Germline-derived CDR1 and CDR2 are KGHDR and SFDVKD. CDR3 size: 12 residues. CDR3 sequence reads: CAISRTGYGYTF. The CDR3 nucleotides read TGTGCCATCTCCCGGACAGGGTATGGCTACACCTTC.

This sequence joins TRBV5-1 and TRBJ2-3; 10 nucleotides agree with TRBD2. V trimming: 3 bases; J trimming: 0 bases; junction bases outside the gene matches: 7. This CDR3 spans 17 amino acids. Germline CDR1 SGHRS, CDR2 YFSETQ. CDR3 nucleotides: TGCGCCAGCAGCTCTGCCTCGGGACTAGCGAGCACAGATACGCAGTATTTT. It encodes CASSSASGLASTDTQYF.

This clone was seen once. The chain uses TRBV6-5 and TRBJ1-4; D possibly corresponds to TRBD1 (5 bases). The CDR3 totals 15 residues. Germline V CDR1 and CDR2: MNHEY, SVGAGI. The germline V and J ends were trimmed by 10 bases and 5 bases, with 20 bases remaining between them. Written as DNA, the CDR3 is TGTGCCACGACCCGGGAGGGGCGGCCGAATGAAAAACTGTTTTTT. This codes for CATTREGRPNEKLFF.

Written as DNA, the CDR3 is TGTGCCAGCAGACCCGGGACAGATTATAATTCACCCCTCCACTTT. The encoded protein is CASRPGTDYNSPLHF. This chain joins TRBV6-5 and TRBJ1-6; 7 bases agree with TRBD1. The length of the CDR3 is 15 residues. The germline gives CDR1 MNHEY, CDR2 SVGAGI. J was trimmed by 4 bases and V by 6 bases; bases with no gene match: 6.

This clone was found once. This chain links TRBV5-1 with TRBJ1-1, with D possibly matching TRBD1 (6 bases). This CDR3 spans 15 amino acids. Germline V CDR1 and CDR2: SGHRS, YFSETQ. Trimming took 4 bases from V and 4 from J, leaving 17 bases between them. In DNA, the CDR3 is TGCGCCAGCAGCGATAATAACAGGGTTAGCACTGAAGCTTTCTTT. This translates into CASSDNNRVSTEAFF.

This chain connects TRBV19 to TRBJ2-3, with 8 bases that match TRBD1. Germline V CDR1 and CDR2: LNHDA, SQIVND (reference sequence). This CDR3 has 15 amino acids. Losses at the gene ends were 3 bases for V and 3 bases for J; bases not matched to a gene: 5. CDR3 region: CASSIGRQGTDTQYF. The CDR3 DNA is TGTGCCAGTAGTATTGGGAGACAGGGGACAGATACGCAGTATTTT.

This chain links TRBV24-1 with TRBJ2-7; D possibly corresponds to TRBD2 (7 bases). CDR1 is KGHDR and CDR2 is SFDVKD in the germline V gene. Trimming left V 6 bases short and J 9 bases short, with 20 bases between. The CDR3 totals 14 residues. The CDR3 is CATSPPGRGGGQYF. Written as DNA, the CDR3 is TGTGCCACCAGTCCCCCGGGCCGCGGGGGCGGGCAGTACTTC.

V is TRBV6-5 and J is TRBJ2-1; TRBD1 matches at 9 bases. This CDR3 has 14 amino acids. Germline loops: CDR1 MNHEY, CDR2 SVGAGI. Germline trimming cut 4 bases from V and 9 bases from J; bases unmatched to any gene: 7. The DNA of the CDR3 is TGTGCCAGCAGTTGGACAGGGGCGTCCACTGAGCAGTTCTTC. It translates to CASSWTGASTEQFF.

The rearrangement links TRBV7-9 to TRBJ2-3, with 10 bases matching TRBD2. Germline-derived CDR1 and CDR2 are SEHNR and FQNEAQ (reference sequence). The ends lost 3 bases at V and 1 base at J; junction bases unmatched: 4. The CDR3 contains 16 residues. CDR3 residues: CASSFDLAGGTDTQYF. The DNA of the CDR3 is TGTGCCAGCAGCTTCGACCTAGCGGGGGGCACAGATACGCAGTATTTT.

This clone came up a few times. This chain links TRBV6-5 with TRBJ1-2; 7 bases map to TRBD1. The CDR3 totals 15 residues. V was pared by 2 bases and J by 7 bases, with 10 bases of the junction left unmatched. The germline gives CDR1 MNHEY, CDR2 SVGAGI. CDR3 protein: CASSYQGQSAFGYTF. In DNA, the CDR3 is TGTGCCAGCAGTTACCAGGGACAGTCCGCCTTTGGCTACACCTTC.

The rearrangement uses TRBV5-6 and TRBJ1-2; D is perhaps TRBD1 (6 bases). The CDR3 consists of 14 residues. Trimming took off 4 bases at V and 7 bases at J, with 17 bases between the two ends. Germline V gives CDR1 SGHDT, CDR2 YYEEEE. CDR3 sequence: CASSATNRVGGYTF. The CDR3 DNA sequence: TGTGCCAGCAGCGCTACTAACAGGGTCGGTGGCTACACCTTC.

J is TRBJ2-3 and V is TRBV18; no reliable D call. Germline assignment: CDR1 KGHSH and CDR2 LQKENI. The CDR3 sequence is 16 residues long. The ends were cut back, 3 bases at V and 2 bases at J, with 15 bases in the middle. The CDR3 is CASSPKPTIFTDTQYF. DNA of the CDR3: TGTGCCAGCTCACCCAAACCTACGATCTTCACAGATACGCAGTATTTT. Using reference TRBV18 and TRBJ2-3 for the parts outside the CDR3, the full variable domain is NAGVMQNPRHLVRRRGQEARLRCSPMKGHSHVYWYRQLPEEGLKFMVYLQKENIIDESGMPKERFSAEFPKEGPSILRIQQVVRGDSAAYFCASSPKPTIFTDTQYFGPGTRLTVL.

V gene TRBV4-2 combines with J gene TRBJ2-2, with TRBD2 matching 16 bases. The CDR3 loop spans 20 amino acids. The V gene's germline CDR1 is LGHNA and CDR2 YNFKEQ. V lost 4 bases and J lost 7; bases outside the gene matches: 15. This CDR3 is CASSRRSGTSGGAYHGELFF. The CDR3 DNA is TGTGCCAGCAGCCGCAGATCCGGGACTAGCGGGGGGGCCTATCACGGGGAGCTGTTTTTT.

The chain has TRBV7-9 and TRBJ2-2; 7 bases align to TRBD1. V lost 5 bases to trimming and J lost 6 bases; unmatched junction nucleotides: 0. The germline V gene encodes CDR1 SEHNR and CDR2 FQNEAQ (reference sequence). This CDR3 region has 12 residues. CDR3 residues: CASSTGAGELFF. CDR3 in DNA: TGTGCCAGCAGCACAGGGGCCGGGGAGCTGTTTTTT.

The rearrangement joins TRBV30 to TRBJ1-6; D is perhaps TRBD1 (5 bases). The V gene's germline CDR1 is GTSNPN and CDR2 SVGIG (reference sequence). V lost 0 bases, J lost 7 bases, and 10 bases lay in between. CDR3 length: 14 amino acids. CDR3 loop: CAWSVRQGNSPLHF. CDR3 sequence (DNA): TGTGCCTGGAGTGTAAGGCAGGGCAATTCACCCCTCCACTTT.

The CDR3 DNA reads as TGCGCCAGCAGATCTTTGACAGGGGGTACTGAAGCTTTCTTT. Protein: CASRSLTGGTEAFF. This chain joins TRBV5-1 and TRBJ1-1; 9 bases align to TRBD1. In germline, CDR1 is SGHRS, CDR2 YFSETQ. The V gene end was trimmed by 5 bases and the J gene end by 5 bases; junction bases not matched to a gene: 7. The CDR3 is 14 amino acids.

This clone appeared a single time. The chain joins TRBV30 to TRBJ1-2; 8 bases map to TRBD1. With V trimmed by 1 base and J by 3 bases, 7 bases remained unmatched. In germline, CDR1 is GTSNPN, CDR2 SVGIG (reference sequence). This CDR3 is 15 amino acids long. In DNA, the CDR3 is TGTGCCTGGAGTGAGAGACAGGGGACCGACTATGGCTACACCTTC. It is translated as CAWSERQGTDYGYTF.

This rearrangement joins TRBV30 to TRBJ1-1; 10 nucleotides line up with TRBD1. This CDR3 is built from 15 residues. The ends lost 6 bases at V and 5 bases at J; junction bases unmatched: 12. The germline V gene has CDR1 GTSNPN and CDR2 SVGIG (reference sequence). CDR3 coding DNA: TGTGCCTGCGCCCCGGGACAGGGGATAACTACTGAAGCTTTCTTT. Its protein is CACAPGQGITTEAFF.

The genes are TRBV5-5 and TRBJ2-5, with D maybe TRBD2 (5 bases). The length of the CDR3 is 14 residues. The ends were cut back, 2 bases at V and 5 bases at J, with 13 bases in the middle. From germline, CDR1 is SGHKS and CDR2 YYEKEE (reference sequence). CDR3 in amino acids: CASSFGGTAETQYF. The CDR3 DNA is TGTGCCAGCAGCTTCGGAGGAACGGCCGAGACCCAGTACTTC.

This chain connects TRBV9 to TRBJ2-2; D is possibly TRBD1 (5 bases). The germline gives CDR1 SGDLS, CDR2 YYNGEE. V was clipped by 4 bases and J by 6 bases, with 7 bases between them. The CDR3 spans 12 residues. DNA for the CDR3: TGTGCCAGCAGCAAGACAGCCGGGGAGCTGTTTTTT. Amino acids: CASSKTAGELFF.

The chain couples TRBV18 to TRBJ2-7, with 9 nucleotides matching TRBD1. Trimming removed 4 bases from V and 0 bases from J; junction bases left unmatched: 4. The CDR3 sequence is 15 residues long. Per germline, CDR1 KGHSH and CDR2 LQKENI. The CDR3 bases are TGTGCCAGCTCACGGGACAGGGTGGGCTCCTACGAGCAGTACTTC. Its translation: CASSRDRVGSYEQYF.

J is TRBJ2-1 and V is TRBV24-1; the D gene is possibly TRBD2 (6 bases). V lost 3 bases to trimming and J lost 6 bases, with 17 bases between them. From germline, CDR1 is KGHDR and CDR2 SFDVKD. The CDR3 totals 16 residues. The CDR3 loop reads CATSDPAGTPFNEQFF. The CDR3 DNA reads TGTGCCACCAGTGATCCAGCCGGGACTCCATTCAATGAGCAGTTCTTC.

CDR3 residues: CASSPSRGGRNYGYTF. For the CDR3, the DNA is TGTGCCAGCAGCCCCAGTAGAGGAGGCCGGAACTATGGCTACACCTTC. The rearrangement uses TRBV7-8 and TRBJ1-2; D is uncertain. Between the trimmed V and J ends, which lost 5 bases and 2 bases, there was a span of 18 bases. The CDR3 runs 16 residues. Per germline, CDR1 SGHVS and CDR2 FQNEAQ.

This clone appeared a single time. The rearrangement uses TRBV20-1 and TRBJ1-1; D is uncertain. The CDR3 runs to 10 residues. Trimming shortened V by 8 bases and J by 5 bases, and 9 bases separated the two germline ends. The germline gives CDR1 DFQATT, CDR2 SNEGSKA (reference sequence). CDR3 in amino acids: CSPRHTEAFF. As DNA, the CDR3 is TGCAGTCCCAGACATACTGAAGCTTTCTTT.